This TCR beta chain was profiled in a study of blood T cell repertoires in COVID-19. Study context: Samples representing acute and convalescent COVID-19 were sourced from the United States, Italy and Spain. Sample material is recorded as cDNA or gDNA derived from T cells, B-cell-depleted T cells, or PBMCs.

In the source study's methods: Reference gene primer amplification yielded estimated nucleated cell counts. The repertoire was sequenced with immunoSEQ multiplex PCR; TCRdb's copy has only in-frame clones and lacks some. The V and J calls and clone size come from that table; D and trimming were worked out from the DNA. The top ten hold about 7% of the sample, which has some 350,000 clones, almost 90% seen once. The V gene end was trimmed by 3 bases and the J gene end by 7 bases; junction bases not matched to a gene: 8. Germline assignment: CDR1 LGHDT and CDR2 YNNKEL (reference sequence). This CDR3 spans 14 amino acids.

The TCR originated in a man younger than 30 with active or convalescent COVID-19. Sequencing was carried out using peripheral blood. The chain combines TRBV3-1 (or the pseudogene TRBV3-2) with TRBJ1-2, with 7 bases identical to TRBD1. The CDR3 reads CASSHPDRVPGYTF. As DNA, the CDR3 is TGTGCCAGCAGCCACCCAGACAGGGTACCTGGCTACACCTTC.